The 27 T cell receptor beta chains reported below all come from one sample, sequenced in a study of beta chain features in type 1 diabetes. Expressed TCRB transcripts got sequenced, as all isolated RNA was reverse transcribed. Measured with immunoSEQ multiplex PCR; TCRdb has only the in-frame clones, and not every one. The data contain just over 450,000 clones, over 25% of them singletons. Sequencing used naive CD4+ T cells from blood. The source is a man aged 18 to 29 in good health.

The chain has TRBV29-1 and TRBJ1-2; 7 nucleotides align to TRBD1. This CDR3 spans 15 amino acids. Germline V gene data show CDR1 as SQVTM and CDR2 as ANQGSEA. The J segment lost 4 bases and the V segment lost 6 bases, leaving 14 bases of the junction unmatched. The CDR3 DNA reads TGCAGCGTGCACCGGGACAGTTTTTCTTCCTATGGCTACACCTTC. Translated, it gives CSVHRDSFSSYGYTF.

This clone was observed a few times. The chain is built from TRBV11-2 and TRBJ2-7, with D perhaps matching TRBD1 (6 bases). The germline CDR1 and CDR2 sequences are SGHAT and FQNNGV. The V end lost 5 bases, the J end lost 2 bases, and 19 bases lay between the germline ends. The CDR3 consists of 16 residues. This CDR3 reads CASSASGTRQPYEQYF. CDR3 DNA sequence: TGTGCCAGCAGCGCCTCCGGGACACGTCAGCCCTACGAGCAGTACTTC.

V usage is TRBV30 and J usage is TRBJ2-7; 10 bases are shared with TRBD2. The CDR3 has 14 amino acids. The germline V gene has CDR1 GTSNPN and CDR2 SVGIG (reference sequence). The J segment lost 9 bases and the V segment lost 0 bases, leaving 8 bases of the junction unmatched. The CDR3 is CAWSVRLAGDRQYF. The CDR3 DNA follows: TGTGCCTGGAGTGTCCGCCTAGCGGGAGATCGGCAGTACTTC.

The chain uses TRBV18 and TRBJ1-5; 7 nucleotides align to TRBD1. V lost 3 bases and J lost 6; bases outside the gene matches: 11. Germline assignment: CDR1 KGHSH and CDR2 LQKENI. The CDR3 length is 16 residues. The CDR3 region has the DNA TGTGCCAGCTCACCCACGTTCGGGACAGAAAGTCAGCCCCAGCATTTT. Its translation is CASSPTFGTESQPQHF.

The chain links TRBV7-2 to TRBJ2-3, with 7 bases identical to TRBD1. V trimming: 6 bases; J trimming: 2 bases; junction bases outside the gene matches: 8. The length of the CDR3 is 15 residues. Germline CDR1 reads SGHTA; CDR2 reads FQGNSA. The CDR3 here is CASSRTGNPTDTQYF. The CDR3 DNA sequence: TGTGCCAGCAGTCGGACAGGCAACCCCACAGATACGCAGTATTTT.

In this sample, this clone turned up a few times. The V and J genes are TRBV7-9 and TRBJ2-7; 7 bases line up with TRBD2. Trimming at V came to 6 bases and at J to 4 bases, leaving 9 bases not matched to a gene. The germline gives CDR1 SEHNR, CDR2 FQNEAQ (reference sequence). This CDR3 has 14 residues. The CDR3 spells CASSSSGRGYEQYF. The CDR3 DNA reads as TGTGCCAGCAGTTCTAGCGGAAGAGGGTACGAGCAGTACTTC.

About this clone: The same CDR3 arises from other DNA sequences in this sample as well. The J gene is TRBJ2-3, the V gene TRBV29-1; 8 nucleotides align to TRBD2. The V gene end was trimmed by 8 bases and the J gene end by 3 bases; junction bases not matched to a gene: 4. Per the germline V gene, CDR1 is SQVTM and CDR2 is ANQGSEA. The CDR3 runs 12 residues. DNA of the CDR3: TGCAGCTCCGGGAGGGTTACAGATACGCAGTATTTT. It encodes CSSGRVTDTQYF.

The sample holds a few counts of this clone. The V call is TRBV30, the J call TRBJ1-2; TRBD1 aligns across 10 bases. After removal of 3 bases from V and 5 bases from J, the junction contained 3 bases not matched to a gene. The CDR3 runs to 13 residues. Germline V gene data show CDR1 as GTSNPN and CDR2 as SVGIG (reference sequence). The CDR3 nucleotides are TGTGCCTGGAGGGACAGGGGGATGTATGGCTACACCTTC. Protein product: CAWRDRGMYGYTF.

This chain uses TRBV30 with TRBJ2-7, with a tentative D call TRBD2 (6 bases). This CDR3 is 14 amino acids long. The germline gives CDR1 GTSNPN, CDR2 SVGIG (reference sequence). V gave up 4 bases and J gave up 1 base, with 14 bases separating them. CDR3 region: CAWTGRTRSYEQYF. The CDR3 nucleotides are TGTGCCTGGACCGGGAGAACCCGATCCTACGAGCAGTACTTC.

This clone was observed a handful of times. This chain links TRBV5-1 with TRBJ2-5, with 10 bases aligning to TRBD1. The V and J ends lost 3 bases and 3 bases, in that order; junction bases with no gene match: 2. The length of the CDR3 is 14 residues. Per the germline V gene, CDR1 is SGHRS and CDR2 is YFSETQ. The CDR3 here is CASSSGTGEETQYF. CDR3 sequence (DNA): TGCGCCAGCAGCTCCGGGACAGGGGAAGAGACCCAGTACTTC. The whole variable domain, remainder taken from reference TRBV5-1 and TRBJ2-5, is KAGVTQTPRYLIKTRGQQVTLSCSPISGHRSVSWYQQTPGQGLQFLFEYFSETQRNKGNFPGRFSGRQFSNSRSEMNVSTLELGDSALYLCASSSGTGEETQYFGPGTRLLVL.

The J gene is TRBJ1-2, the V gene TRBV27; D not resolved. Trimming cost V 3 bases and J 7 bases, with 12 bases left between them. Germline CDR1 MNHEY, CDR2 SMNVEV (reference sequence). CDR3 length: 13 amino acids. The CDR3 loop reads CASSFVIGGGYTF. The CDR3 region has the DNA TGTGCCAGCAGTTTCGTAATCGGAGGTGGCTACACCTTC.

V and J are TRBV9 and TRBJ2-3; D not resolved. The germline V gene encodes CDR1 SGDLS and CDR2 YYNGEE. With 0 bases removed from V and 0 bases from J, the gap between germline ends came to 17 bases. The CDR3 totals 18 residues. The CDR3 nucleotides read TGTGCCAGCAGCGTAGGGGTATTTGGACGGCAAAGCACAGATACGCAGTATTTT. It yields the protein CASSVGVFGRQSTDTQYF.

This sequence joins TRBV29-1 and TRBJ1-2; maybe TRBD1 (5 bases). The CDR3 loop spans 14 amino acids. CDR1 and CDR2 from the germline V gene are SQVTM and ANQGSEA. Deletions cut 3 bases from V and 4 bases from J, with 15 bases between. The CDR3, as DNA: TGCAGCGTTGATAGTGGGGGGATCAGCTATGGCTACACCTTC. It is translated as CSVDSGGISYGYTF.

This clone has a single count. The chain joins TRBV9 to TRBJ2-5; D remains ambiguous. Germline values: CDR1 SGDLS, CDR2 YYNGEE. V was trimmed by 4 bases and J by 5 bases, leaving 21 bases between them. This CDR3 region has 16 residues. The CDR3 region has the DNA TGTGCCAGCAGCTCGGATGCCCCTGTCCCTGGGGAGACCCAGTACTTC. Translated, it gives CASSSDAPVPGETQYF.

This clone was seen more than once but under ten times. The chain carries TRBV30 and TRBJ2-2, with 7 bases lining up with TRBD2. This CDR3 is 14 amino acids long. J gave up 5 bases and V 3 bases, and 6 bases lay outside the gene matches. The germline gives CDR1 GTSNPN, CDR2 SVGIG (reference sequence). The CDR3 here is CAWSGLVGTGELFF. CDR3 nucleotide sequence: TGTGCCTGGAGCGGACTAGTGGGAACCGGGGAGCTGTTTTTT.

This chain connects TRBV9 to TRBJ2-5, with 10 bases matching TRBD2. V was pared by 0 bases and J by 0 bases, with 11 bases of the junction left unmatched. This CDR3 spans 19 amino acids. Per germline, CDR1 SGDLS and CDR2 YYNGEE. The CDR3 spells CASSVVGLAGAGYQETQYF. The CDR3 coding sequence is TGTGCCAGCAGCGTAGTTGGGCTAGCGGGAGCGGGGTACCAAGAGACCCAGTACTTC.

This clone has a handful of counts. The chain joins TRBV7-2 to TRBJ2-1; no definite D call. The CDR3 is 13 amino acids. CDR1 SGHTA and CDR2 FQGNSA come from the germline V gene. V gave up 8 bases and J gave up 4 bases, with 12 bases separating them. In nucleotides, the CDR3 is TGTGCCAGCGCCCCAACTACTTACAATGAGCAGTTCTTC. This encodes CASAPTTYNEQFF.

The rearrangement links TRBV30 to TRBJ1-2, with a possible D match to TRBD1 (5 bases). V lost 6 bases and J 5 bases, leaving 16 bases between the germline ends. The V gene's germline CDR1 is GTSNPN and CDR2 SVGIG (reference sequence). The CDR3 runs 13 residues. The CDR3 DNA reads as TGTGCCTGCACCTTCGGGGGAGGGTATGGCTACACCTTC. Residues: CACTFGGGYGYTF.

The chain couples TRBV2 to TRBJ2-2, with D unresolved. The CDR3 extends over 14 amino acids. V was trimmed by 4 bases and J by 6 bases, leaving 12 bases between them. From germline, CDR1 is SNHLY and CDR2 FYNNEI. The CDR3 region is CASSAVPGPGELFF. The CDR3 DNA reads as TGTGCCAGCAGTGCGGTCCCTGGCCCCGGGGAGCTGTTTTTT.

The chain employs TRBV5-4 and TRBJ1-1; D is possibly TRBD1 (5 bases). V shed 1 base and J shed 1 base, with 11 bases lying between them. There are 15 residues in the CDR3. Germline CDR1 reads SGHNT; CDR2 reads YYREEE (reference sequence). The CDR3 loop is CASSLLAGSNTEAFF. The CDR3 coding sequence is TGTGCCAGCAGCTTGCTGGCAGGGTCGAACACTGAAGCTTTCTTT. The complete variable domain, with remaining parts taken from reference TRBV5-4 and TRBJ1-1, reads ETGVTQSPTHLIKTRGQQVTLRCSSQSGHNTVSWYQQALGQGPQFIFQYYREEENGRGNFPPRFSGLQFPNYSSELNVNALELDDSALYLCASSLLAGSNTEAFFGQGTRLTVV.

The rearrangement uses TRBV7-2 and TRBJ1-1; D unresolved. Germline V gene sequence: CDR1 SGHTA, CDR2 FQGNSA. V dropped 1 base and J dropped 5 bases, with 5 bases sitting between them. CDR3 length: 12 residues. CDR3 sequence: CASSLVATEAFF. The CDR3 DNA follows: TGTGCCAGCAGCTTAGTGGCTACTGAAGCTTTCTTT.

V usage is TRBV5-1 and J usage is TRBJ2-3; a weak D match, TRBD2 (6 bases). Germline V gene sequence: CDR1 SGHRS, CDR2 YFSETQ. The CDR3 extends over 13 amino acids. Trimming took off 0 bases at V and 5 bases at J, with 7 bases between the two ends. In DNA, the CDR3 is TGCGCCAGCAGCTTGGTAGCGGTAGATACGCAGTATTTT. This translates into CASSLVAVDTQYF.

This clone turned up a few times. The V call is TRBV27, the J call TRBJ2-3; D perhaps matches TRBD1 (5 bases). The germline V gene has CDR1 MNHEY and CDR2 SMNVEV (reference sequence). CDR3 size: 14 residues. Deletions cut 5 bases from V and 3 bases from J, with 12 bases between. The CDR3 loop is CASSRGRETDTQYF. The CDR3 DNA reads as TGTGCCAGCAGTAGGGGCAGGGAAACAGATACGCAGTATTTT.

There are a few counts of this clone. V gene TRBV2 combines with J gene TRBJ2-7; D perhaps matches TRBD2 (5 bases). Germline V gene data show CDR1 as SNHLY and CDR2 as FYNNEI. V shed 3 bases and J shed 2 bases, with 8 bases lying between them. CDR3 length: 13 amino acids. Here the CDR3 reads CASSEEVTYEQYF. CDR3 nucleotides: TGTGCCAGCAGTGAGGAGGTAACCTACGAGCAGTACTTC.

The chain is built from TRBV7-9 and TRBJ1-1; D unclear. The germline CDR1 and CDR2 sequences are SEHNR and FQNEAQ (reference sequence). The CDR3 runs 12 residues. V lost 5 bases and J lost 11, with 15 bases in between. DNA of the CDR3: TGTGCCAGCAGCCCTCCCGAGATAGGGGCTTTCTTT. Its protein is CASSPPEIGAFF.

The CDR3 reads CSVLQLSGNTIYF. CDR3 sequence (DNA): TGCAGCGTTCTACAGCTCTCTGGAAACACCATATATTTT. This rearrangement joins TRBV29-1 to TRBJ1-3; no firm D call. CDR3 length: 13 amino acids. Germline V lookup: CDR1 SQVTM, CDR2 ANQGSEA. The V and J ends lost 5 bases and 0 bases respectively, with 8 bases between them.

This clone has more than one count but fewer than ten. This chain connects TRBV25-1 to TRBJ2-7; TRBD2 matches 7 bases. With 6 bases clipped from V and 3 bases from J, the junction kept 5 bases outside the gene matches. The CDR3 contains 13 residues. Germline V CDR1 and CDR2: MGHDK, SYGVNS. This CDR3 is CASRRPSGYEQYF. The CDR3 DNA reads as TGTGCCAGCAGGAGGCCTAGCGGCTACGAGCAGTACTTC.